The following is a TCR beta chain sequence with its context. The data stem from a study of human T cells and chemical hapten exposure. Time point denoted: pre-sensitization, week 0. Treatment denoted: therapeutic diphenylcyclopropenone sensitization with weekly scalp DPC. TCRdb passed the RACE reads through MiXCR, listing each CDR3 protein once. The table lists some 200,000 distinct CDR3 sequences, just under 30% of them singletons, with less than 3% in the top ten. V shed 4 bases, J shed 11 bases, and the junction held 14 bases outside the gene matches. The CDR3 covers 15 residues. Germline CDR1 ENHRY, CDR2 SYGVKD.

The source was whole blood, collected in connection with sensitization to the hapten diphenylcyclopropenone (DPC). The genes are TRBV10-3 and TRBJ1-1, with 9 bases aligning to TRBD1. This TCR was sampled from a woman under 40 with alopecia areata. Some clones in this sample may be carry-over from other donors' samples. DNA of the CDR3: TGTGCCATCAGTGGGACCCGGACAGGGGCGTACGTCGCTTTCTTT. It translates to CAISGTRTGAYVAFF.